This TCR beta chain stems from a study of tumor-infiltrating lymphocytes in primary liver carcinoma. Co-extraction yielded RNA and DNA from roughly 20-30 mg of unsorted bulk tissue. Patients underwent resection of primary liver carcinoma. The template, about 550 ng total RNA, yielded TCR beta cDNA made with a constant-region primer. Three nested multiplex PCR rounds, a slightly modified ARM-PCR method, built the TCR beta libraries. Primers for the first two PCR rounds were TRBV1-TRBV30 forward primers and a C-beta reverse primer (about 11 cycles per round). MiXCR, applied by TCRdb to the multiplex PCR reads, yields one record per CDR3 protein. In the table there are about 100,000 distinct CDR3 sequences, 55% to 80% of which are singletons. Notes on the study in general: Tumor-adjacent and tumor-blood pairs displayed less overlap than did pairs of tumor regions.

Note on this clonotype: Its specificity is unknown. A read error may account for a junction end that differs from germline.

CDR1 is MGHRA, CDR2 YSYEKL, per germline. This CDR3 is built from 14 residues. This sequence joins TRBV4-1 and TRBJ2-7, with a tentative D call TRBD1 (5 bases). Sequencing was performed on liver tumor tissue from sampling region 2. This sample's subset: tumor region T2, inferior pole. This TCR derives from a woman between 55 and 75 years old with primary liver carcinoma and hepatitis B virus infection. In DNA form, the CDR3 reads TGCGCCAGCAGCCAAGGGCTAAAGGGGTTTGAGCAGCACTTC. Its translation is CASSQGLKGFEQHF.